The 28 T cell receptor beta chains below were found in one sample sequenced in a study of patients and donors after allogeneic stem cell transplantation (dated by TCRdb to 2019 to 2021). The library was prepared using RT-PCR. Sequenced using a NextSeq 550. Using fastp trimming at Q25 and MiXCR clonotype assembly, TCRdb reanalyzed the public sequencing data and kept in-frame beta chains. Under each unique CDR3 protein, matching rows form one entry showing the most common genes and DNA. The sample table lists approximately 410,000 distinct CDR3 sequences, 16% of them with a count of one. The ten largest clones represent 7.2% of the sample. Specimen: blood, either unsorted or a sorted T cell fraction (not recorded which). These receptors all come from a human donor who was either an allogeneic HSCT recipient or a stem cell or donor lymphocyte infusion donor (not recorded which). It is not recorded whose cells these are; they may come from a transplant donor.

The chain carries TRBV4-3 and TRBJ2-2, with 9 nucleotides matching TRBD2. Germline V CDR1 and CDR2: LGHNA, YSLEER. With V trimmed by 2 bases and J by 7 bases, 8 bases remained unmatched. CDR3 length equals 16 residues. The CDR3 nucleotides read TGCGCCAGCAGCCAACTGGGGCGGGGGGGCGTCGGGGAGCTGTTTTTT. Its protein is CASSQLGRGGVGELFF.

The chain employs TRBV4-1 and TRBJ2-3; D is unclear. This CDR3 spans 16 amino acids. CDR1 is MGHRA and CDR2 is YSYEKL in the germline V gene. V lost 4 bases to trimming and J lost 1 base, with 15 bases between them. The CDR3 here is CASSLWVARGTDTQYF. The CDR3 bases are TGCGCCAGCAGCCTTTGGGTAGCCCGAGGCACAGATACGCAGTATTTT.

The table lists this clonotype with a few counts. The CDR3 spells CASSQEGQLTDTQYF. The CDR3 DNA sequence: TGCGCCAGCAGCCAAGAAGGCCAGCTCACAGATACGCAGTATTTT. This chain joins TRBV4-3 and TRBJ2-3; D unresolved. Per the germline V gene, CDR1 is LGHNA and CDR2 is YSLEER. The ends were cut back, 0 bases at V and 2 bases at J, with 9 bases in the middle. There are 15 residues in the CDR3.

V and J are TRBV10-3 and TRBJ1-1, with D possibly matching TRBD1 (6 bases). This CDR3 comprises 12 residues. V was shortened by 2 bases and J by 12 bases, with 13 bases between the two germline ends. The germline V gene has CDR1 ENHRY and CDR2 SYGVKD. This chain's CDR3 is CAISERGQNTFF. The CDR3 nucleotides read TGTGCCATCAGTGAGCGGGGACAAAATACTTTCTTT.

This sequence joins TRBV7-9 and TRBJ2-7; 8 bases match TRBD1. This CDR3 spans 13 amino acids. The J segment lost 2 bases and the V segment lost 6 bases, leaving 3 bases of the junction unmatched. Per the germline V gene, CDR1 is SEHNR and CDR2 is FQNEAQ (reference sequence). This CDR3 reads CASRSDRAYEQYF. In DNA form, the CDR3 reads TGTGCCAGCAGATCGGACAGGGCCTACGAGCAGTACTTC. Combining the CDR3 with reference TRBV7-9 and TRBJ2-7 gives the whole variable domain DTGVSQNPRHKITKRGQNVTFRCDPISEHNRLYWYRQTLGQGPEFLTYFQNEAQLEKSRLLSDRFSAERPKGSFSTLEIQRTEQGDSAMYLCASRSDRAYEQYFGPGTRLTVT.

This rearrangement joins TRBV5-1 to TRBJ1-5; D is ambiguous. The CDR3 has 14 amino acids. Germline lookup yields CDR1 SGHRS and CDR2 YFSETQ. The V end lost 0 bases, the J end lost 4 bases, and 8 bases lay between the germline ends. CDR3 region: CASSLGEENQPQHF. The CDR3 nucleotides read TGCGCCAGCAGCTTGGGAGAGGAAAATCAGCCCCAGCATTTT.

The genes are TRBV5-1 and TRBJ1-4, with D unresolved. Trimming pared 0 bases from V and 0 bases from J, leaving 12 bases between. The CDR3 totals 17 residues. CDR1 is SGHRS, CDR2 YFSETQ, per germline. In nucleotides, the CDR3 is TGCGCCAGCAGCTTGGCCAGGCCATTAGCAACTAATGAAAAACTGTTTTTT. Translation: CASSLARPLATNEKLFF.

This clonotype was recorded at least ten times. J is TRBJ2-2 and V is TRBV5-6; 10 bases fit TRBD2. The junction had 7 bases not matched to a gene; V was cut back by 4 bases and J by 4 bases. CDR1 and CDR2 from the germline V gene are SGHDT and YYEEEE. The CDR3 contains 16 residues. In DNA, the CDR3 is TGTGCCAGCAGCAGACCATTAGCGGGAGGCACCGGGGAGCTGTTTTTT. Translation: CASSRPLAGGTGELFF.

The chain has TRBV19 and TRBJ1-5; D gene uncertain. V was trimmed by 4 bases and J by 4 bases, leaving 17 bases between them. CDR3 length: 16 residues. Germline CDR1 reads LNHDA; CDR2 reads SQIVND (reference sequence). For the CDR3, the DNA is TGTGCCAGTAGTACTATGGGAATGGGTTGGAATCAGCCCCAGCATTTT. It yields the protein CASSTMGMGWNQPQHF.

The chain carries TRBV28 and TRBJ2-7; TRBD1 matches at 10 bases. The CDR3 covers 17 residues. Losses at the gene ends were 2 bases for V and 5 bases for J; bases not matched to a gene: 12. Germline V lookup: CDR1 MDHEN, CDR2 SYDVKM. The DNA for the CDR3 is TGTGCCAGCAGTTTACTCCTATATTGGGACAGGGGCCACGAGCAGTACTTC. Translated, it gives CASSLLLYWDRGHEQYF.

A few counts support this clonotype. The DNA for the CDR3 is TGTGCCAGCAGTGATAGCGGGAGTCGGAATGAGCAGTTCTTC. Translated: CASSDSGSRNEQFF. This chain joins TRBV25-1 and TRBJ2-1; TRBD2 aligns across 9 bases. After removal of 3 bases from V and 7 bases from J, the junction contained 4 bases not matched to a gene. CDR1 MGHDK and CDR2 SYGVNS come from the germline V gene. The CDR3 spans 14 residues.

V is TRBV27 and J is TRBJ1-2, with TRBD1 identical over 9 bases. The ends lost 6 bases at V and 7 bases at J; junction bases unmatched: 15. The CDR3 has 16 amino acids. Germline assignment: CDR1 MNHEY and CDR2 SMNVEV (reference sequence). This CDR3 reads CASSSLYPGQGSGYTF. Written as DNA, the CDR3 is TGTGCCAGCAGCAGCCTATATCCTGGACAGGGGTCTGGCTACACCTTC.

The table lists this clonotype with a few counts. J is TRBJ1-5 and V is TRBV3-1; 7 bases align to TRBD1. The germline V gene encodes CDR1 LGHDT and CDR2 YNNKEL (reference sequence). After removal of 4 bases from V and 6 bases from J, the junction contained 6 bases not matched to a gene. CDR3 length equals 14 residues. The DNA of the CDR3 is TGTGCCAGCAGCCCAACAGGGGCAGGTCAGCCCCAGCATTTT. It encodes CASSPTGAGQPQHF.

This clonotype was observed a few times. The chain recombines TRBV6-2 or TRBV6-3 with TRBJ2-4; perhaps TRBD2 as D (6 bases). This CDR3 is 20 amino acids long. Between the trimmed V and J ends, which lost 6 bases and 0 bases, there was a span of 27 bases. Germline V gives CDR1 MNHEY, CDR2 SVGEGT. CDR3 sequence (DNA): TGTGCCAGCAGACGCCGGAGGGAGGCGGTTAATTTTCTAGCCAAAAACATTCAGTACTTC. This codes for CASRRRREAVNFLAKNIQYF.

This clonotype came up a few times. V usage is TRBV6-5 and J usage is TRBJ2-2; 8 bases match TRBD2. With V trimmed by 0 bases and J by 7 bases, 7 bases remained unmatched. This CDR3 is built from 16 residues. Germline loops: CDR1 MNHEY, CDR2 SVGAGI. CDR3 protein: CASSYSSSGSFGELFF. Written as DNA, the CDR3 is TGTGCCAGCAGTTACTCTAGCAGCGGGAGTTTCGGGGAGCTGTTTTTT.

The V call is TRBV20-1, the J call TRBJ2-3; no reliable D call. In germline, CDR1 is DFQATT, CDR2 SNEGSKA (reference sequence). V lost 3 bases and J 9 bases, leaving 13 bases between the germline ends. CDR3 length: 12 amino acids. The DNA for the CDR3 is TGCAGTGCTAGTCTCAGACTCAGCACGCAGTATTTT. Translating it yields CSASLRLSTQYF.

This clonotype has at least ten counts. This chain links TRBV18 with TRBJ1-2; the D gene is possibly TRBD1 (6 bases). This CDR3 region has 14 residues. Germline V gives CDR1 KGHSH, CDR2 LQKENI. Trimming removed 1 base at V and 3 bases at J, with 9 bases between. The CDR3 region is CASSPQPGDYGYTF. The CDR3 DNA is TGTGCCAGCTCACCACAACCAGGGGACTATGGCTACACCTTC.

This rearrangement joins TRBV6-2 or TRBV6-3 to TRBJ2-1, with 8 bases that match TRBD1. Germline loops: CDR1 MNHEY, CDR2 SVGEGT. This CDR3 spans 13 amino acids. The ends lost 4 bases at V and 10 bases at J; junction bases unmatched: 6. The CDR3 DNA sequence: TGTGCCAGCAGTTCCGCGGGACAGGCCGAGCAGTTCTTC. Its protein is CASSSAGQAEQFF.

The chain recombines TRBV19 with TRBJ2-7; TRBD1 is a possible D gene (5 bases). Deletions cut 5 bases from V and 2 bases from J, with 13 bases between. The CDR3 length is 14 residues. The germline CDR1 and CDR2 sequences are LNHDA and SQIVND (reference sequence). The CDR3 spells CASSFQGFTYEQYF. CDR3 DNA: TGTGCCAGTAGTTTCCAGGGCTTTACCTACGAGCAGTACTTC.

This clonotype was picked up a small number of times. The genes are TRBV24-1 and TRBJ1-2, with D possibly TRBD1 on 5 matching bases. CDR3 length: 16 residues. CDR1 is KGHDR, CDR2 SFDVKD, per germline. V was pared by 3 bases and J by 3 bases, with 16 bases between. Written as DNA, the CDR3 is TGTGCCACCAGTGATGTGCGACAGCCTTACGACTATGGCTACACCTTC. It yields the protein CATSDVRQPYDYGYTF.

This clonotype showed up many times. The chain employs TRBV12-5 and TRBJ2-1; 11 positions agree with TRBD2. This CDR3 contains 14 residues. CDR1 and CDR2 from the germline V gene are LGHNT and FRNRAP. V was pared by 6 bases and J by 2 bases, with 0 bases of the junction left unmatched. Here the CDR3 DNA reads TGTGCTAGTGGACTAGCGGGGGCCTACAATGAGCAGTTCTTC. It yields the protein CASGLAGAYNEQFF.

The chain combines TRBV3-1 with TRBJ2-7, with TRBD2 matching 9 bases. CDR1 is LGHDT, CDR2 YNNKEL, per germline (reference sequence). Unmatched junction bases numbered 6, after V lost 2 bases and J lost 1 base. The CDR3 extends over 16 amino acids. In DNA form, the CDR3 reads TGTGCCAGCAGCCAACCCGGGACTAGCAGATCCTACGAGCAGTACTTC. Residues: CASSQPGTSRSYEQYF.

This clonotype has at least ten counts. The chain links TRBV20-1 to TRBJ2-4, with TRBD2 identical over 10 bases. The V and J ends lost 6 bases and 2 bases, in that order; junction bases with no gene match: 4. CDR3 length equals 14 residues. The germline V gene encodes CDR1 DFQATT and CDR2 SNEGSKA (reference sequence). The CDR3 here is CSAIAGGTKNIQYF. The CDR3 DNA sequence: TGCAGTGCCATAGCGGGGGGTACCAAAAACATTCAGTACTTC.

This clonotype has a handful of counts. The genes are TRBV30 and TRBJ1-1; D unresolved. Looked up from germline, CDR1 is GTSNPN and CDR2 is SVGIG (reference sequence). V was cut by 2 bases and J by 8 bases, with 9 bases left in between. The CDR3 covers 11 residues. CDR3 sequence (DNA): TGTGCCTGGAGTCTCACGAGGGAAGCTTTCTTT. It yields the protein CAWSLTREAFF.

This clonotype was counted a few times. The chain's CDR3 is CASSIPPPYEQYF. The CDR3 DNA follows: TGTGCCAGCAGTATCCCTCCTCCGTACGAGCAGTACTTC. The chain links TRBV12-3 or TRBV12-4 to TRBJ2-7; no definite D call. The CDR3 is made up of 13 amino acids. V dropped 5 bases and J dropped 4 bases, with 12 bases sitting between them.

The rearrangement links TRBV7-2 to TRBJ1-2; TRBD1 matches at 7 bases. Germline loops: CDR1 SGHTA, CDR2 FQGNSA. The CDR3 spans 16 residues. V trimming: 4 bases; J trimming: 6 bases; junction bases outside the gene matches: 14. The CDR3 DNA reads TGTGCCAGCAGCTCGTATTCGACAGGGTTGGTAAATGGCTACACCTTC. Translated, it gives CASSSYSTGLVNGYTF.

This clonotype was detected only a few times. CDR3 amino acids: CASVFSGTGGEETQYF. The CDR3 nucleotides are TGCGCCAGCGTCTTTTCCGGGACAGGGGGCGAAGAGACCCAGTACTTC. V and J are TRBV5-1 and TRBJ2-5; 12 bases fit TRBD1. V dropped 7 bases and J dropped 3; count of bases not matched to a gene: 10. Germline assignment: CDR1 SGHRS and CDR2 YFSETQ. The CDR3 is made up of 16 amino acids.

This clonotype has at least ten counts. The chain joins TRBV12-3 or TRBV12-4 to TRBJ1-6; the D is unclear. The CDR3 length is 14 residues. Trimming cost V 5 bases and J 5 bases, with 10 bases left between them. CDR3 in DNA: TGTGCCAGCAGTATTAAGGGAGATAATTCACCCCTCCACTTT. Translating gives CASSIKGDNSPLHF.